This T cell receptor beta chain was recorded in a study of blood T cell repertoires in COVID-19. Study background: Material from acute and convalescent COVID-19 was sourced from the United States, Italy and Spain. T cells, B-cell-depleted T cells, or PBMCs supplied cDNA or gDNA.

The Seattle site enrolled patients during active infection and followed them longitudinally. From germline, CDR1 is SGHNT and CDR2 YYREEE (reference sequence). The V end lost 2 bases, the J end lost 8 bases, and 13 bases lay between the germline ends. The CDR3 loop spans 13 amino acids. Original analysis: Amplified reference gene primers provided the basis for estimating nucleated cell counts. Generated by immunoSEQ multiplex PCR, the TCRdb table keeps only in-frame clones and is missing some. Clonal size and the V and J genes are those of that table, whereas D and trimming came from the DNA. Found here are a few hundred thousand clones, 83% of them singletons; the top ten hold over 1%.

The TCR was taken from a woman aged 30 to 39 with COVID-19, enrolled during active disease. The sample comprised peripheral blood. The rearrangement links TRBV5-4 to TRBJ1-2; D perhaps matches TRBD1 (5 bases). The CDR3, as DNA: TGTGCCAGCAGCTTAGAAGGGGCGAGGGGCTACACCTTC. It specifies CASSLEGARGYTF.